The 10 T cell receptor beta chains below all came from one sample that was sequenced in a study of blood T cell repertoires in COVID-19. Repertoires were generated with immunoSEQ multiplex PCR, while TCRdb's copy carries only in-frame clones and drops some. Counted here are over 65,000 clones, around nine tenths occurring once; the ten biggest clones make up about 4.8%. Sequenced material: peripheral blood. All receptors come from a man aged 50 to 60 with active COVID-19.

The chain recombines TRBV7-3 with TRBJ2-7; unclear D gene. The CDR3 contains 17 residues. Germline lookup yields CDR1 SGHTA and CDR2 FQGTGA. Deletions cut 5 bases from V and 4 bases from J, with 24 bases between. CDR3 protein: CASSPWAQTPLHYEQYF. The CDR3 DNA reads TGTGCCAGCAGCCCCTGGGCCCAGACGCCCCTCCATTACGAGCAGTACTTC.

This sequence joins TRBV9 and TRBJ2-1; 7 positions match TRBD2. CDR3 length: 15 amino acids. The germline gives CDR1 SGDLS, CDR2 YYNGEE. Unmatched junction bases numbered 6, after V lost 0 bases and J lost 6 bases. CDR3 sequence (DNA): TGTGCCAGCAGCGTAGGGACCACGGGGGGCAATGAGCAGTTCTTC. As protein: CASSVGTTGGNEQFF.

This clone has a handful of counts. The chain joins TRBV18 to TRBJ1-3, with 9 bases matching TRBD1. This CDR3 region has 18 residues. V was clipped by 6 bases and J by 0 bases; unmatched bases: 12. Germline CDR1 and CDR2: KGHSH and LQKENI. The CDR3 DNA sequence: TGTGCCAGCTCTCCGCCCGCCGGGACAGGGCACTCTGGAAACACCATATATTTT. Encoded protein: CASSPPAGTGHSGNTIYF.

The chain links TRBV28 to TRBJ1-1; no definite D call. This CDR3 comprises 13 residues. Germline CDR1 is MDHEN and CDR2 is SYDVKM. The V end was cut by 7 bases, the J end by 0 bases, with 9 bases between. CDR3 nucleotides: TGTGCCAGCATCACAGAGATGAACACTGAAGCTTTCTTT. Encoded protein: CASITEMNTEAFF.

This clone was found a few times. The chain has TRBV19 and TRBJ1-1; tentatively, D is TRBD1 (5 bases). This CDR3 region has 13 residues. Germline V CDR1 and CDR2: LNHDA, SQIVND (reference sequence). Trimming stripped 7 bases from V and 6 bases from J, with 15 bases between. CDR3 sequence: CASTQTRGSEAFF. The CDR3 nucleotides are TGTGCCAGTACCCAAACCCGGGGGTCTGAAGCTTTCTTT.

The chain recombines TRBV5-1 with TRBJ2-2, with 9 bases matching TRBD2. CDR1 SGHRS and CDR2 YFSETQ come from the germline V gene. Trimming took 3 bases from V and 3 from J; bases not matched to a gene: 6. The CDR3 consists of 16 residues. This chain's CDR3 is CASSSRGRADTGELFF. The DNA of the CDR3 is TGCGCCAGCAGCTCCCGCGGGAGGGCGGACACCGGGGAGCTGTTTTTT.

The rearrangement links TRBV28 to TRBJ1-3, with D tentatively TRBD1 (5 bases). The CDR3 covers 17 residues. The germline CDR1 and CDR2 sequences are MDHEN and SYDVKM. Trimming stripped 2 bases from V and 2 bases from J, with 16 bases between. The CDR3 DNA reads as TGTGCCAGCAGTTTAAGTTCGGGGGTAACCACTGGAAACACCATATATTTT. Protein product: CASSLSSGVTTGNTIYF. The full variable domain, its missing parts supplied by reference TRBV28 and TRBJ1-3, is DVKVTQSSRYLVKRTGEKVFLECVQDMDHENMFWYRQDPGLGLRLIYFSYDVKMKEKGDIPEGYSVSREKKERFSLILESASTNQTSMYLCASSLSSGVTTGNTIYFGEGSWLTVV.

The chain has TRBV29-1 and TRBJ2-5; the match to TRBD1 covers 8 bases. The CDR3 consists of 13 residues. V shed 5 bases and J 1 base; nucleotides not matched to a gene: 3. CDR1 and CDR2 from the germline V gene are SQVTM and ANQGSEA. CDR3 in amino acids: CSVQGAVQETQYF. The DNA for the CDR3 is TGCAGCGTTCAGGGGGCTGTCCAAGAGACCCAGTACTTC.

This clone appeared a single time. The J gene is TRBJ1-2, the V gene TRBV6-1; D perhaps matches TRBD1 (6 bases). Trimming stripped 3 bases from V and 2 bases from J, with 10 bases between. CDR1 and CDR2 from the germline V gene are MNHNS and SASEGT. The CDR3 runs to 14 residues. CDR3 in amino acids: CASSEFGQNYGYTF. The CDR3 nucleotides are TGTGCCAGCAGTGAGTTCGGACAGAACTATGGCTACACCTTC.

J is TRBJ2-6 and V is TRBV6-5; D is unresolved. CDR1 and CDR2 from the germline V gene are MNHEY and SVGAGI. The ends were cut back, 9 bases at V and 1 base at J, with 4 bases in the middle. CDR3 length equals 12 residues. CDR3 protein: CASSSGANVLTF. DNA for the CDR3: TGTGCCAGTTCATCTGGGGCCAACGTCCTGACTTTC.